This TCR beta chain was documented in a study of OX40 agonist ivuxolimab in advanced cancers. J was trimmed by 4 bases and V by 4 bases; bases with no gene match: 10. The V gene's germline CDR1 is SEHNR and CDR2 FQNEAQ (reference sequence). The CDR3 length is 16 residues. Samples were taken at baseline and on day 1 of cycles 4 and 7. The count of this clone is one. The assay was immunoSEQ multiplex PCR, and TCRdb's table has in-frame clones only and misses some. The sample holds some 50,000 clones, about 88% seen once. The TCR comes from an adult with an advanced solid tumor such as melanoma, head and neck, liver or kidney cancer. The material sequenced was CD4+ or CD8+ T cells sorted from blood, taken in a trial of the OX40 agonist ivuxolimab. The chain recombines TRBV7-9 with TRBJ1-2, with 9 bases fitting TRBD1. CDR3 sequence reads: CASSSDAGTGIYGYTF. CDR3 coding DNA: TGTGCCAGCAGCTCCGACGCCGGGACAGGGATCTATGGCTACACCTTC.